This entry lists 28 T cell receptor beta chains sequenced from one sample in a study of blood T cell repertoires in COVID-19. Measured with immunoSEQ multiplex PCR; TCRdb has only the in-frame clones, and not every one. The table records 230,000 or so clones, about nine tenths of them present only once. Sequenced: PBMCs or T cells enriched from blood (not recorded which). The receptors originated from a woman between 25 and 40 years old who had recovered from COVID-19.

The genes are TRBV11-3 and TRBJ2-7, with D hard to call. From germline, CDR1 is SGHNT and CDR2 YENEEA. V was pared by 5 bases and J by 6 bases, with 11 bases between. This CDR3 spans 12 amino acids. The CDR3 DNA follows: TGTGCCAGCAGCCTTGTAGCCGGCGAGCAGTACTTC. As protein: CASSLVAGEQYF.

The chain is built from TRBV3-1 (or the pseudogene TRBV3-2) and TRBJ1-2; 9 bases align to TRBD1. The CDR3 contains 16 residues. CDR1 is LGHDT and CDR2 is YNNKEL in the germline V gene (reference sequence). Trimming cost V 1 base and J 0 bases; bases outside gene matches: 3. CDR3 bases: TGTGCCAGCAGCCAAGCTGGGACAGGGTCTAACTATGGCTACACCTTC. Translation: CASSQAGTGSNYGYTF.

J is TRBJ1-1 and V is TRBV3-1 (or the pseudogene TRBV3-2), with 9 bases matching TRBD1. The CDR3 covers 14 residues. Germline values: CDR1 LGHDT, CDR2 YNNKEL (reference sequence). V was clipped by 3 bases and J by 4 bases; unmatched bases: 3. The chain's CDR3 is CASSHEDRGTEAFF. DNA for the CDR3: TGTGCCAGCAGCCACGAGGACAGGGGCACTGAAGCTTTCTTT.

The gene calls are TRBV9 and TRBJ2-7; D is possibly TRBD2 (5 bases). CDR3 length: 14 amino acids. The germline gives CDR1 SGDLS, CDR2 YYNGEE. Deletions cut 0 bases from V and 3 bases from J, with 10 bases between. CDR3 amino acids: CASSVDPGSYEQYF. The CDR3 DNA follows: TGTGCCAGCAGCGTAGATCCGGGGAGCTACGAGCAGTACTTC.

This clone was seen repeatedly, ten times or more. The chain employs TRBV7-9 and TRBJ1-1; D unclear. Germline V lookup: CDR1 SEHNR, CDR2 FQNEAQ (reference sequence). This CDR3 region has 13 residues. V was pared by 3 bases and J by 2 bases, with 7 bases between. The CDR3 DNA follows: TGTGCCAGCAGCTTGATGAGAAACACTGAAGCTTTCTTT. Translated, it gives CASSLMRNTEAFF. Drawing the rest from reference TRBV7-9 and TRBJ1-1, the complete variable domain is DTGVSQNPRHKITKRGQNVTFRCDPISEHNRLYWYRQTLGQGPEFLTYFQNEAQLEKSRLLSDRFSAERPKGSFSTLEIQRTEQGDSAMYLCASSLMRNTEAFFGQGTRLTVV.

This clone was seen a few times. The V gene is TRBV6-5, the J gene TRBJ2-5; D is ambiguous. There are 15 residues in the CDR3. Trimming took 0 bases from V and 5 from J, leaving 13 bases between them. The germline CDR1 and CDR2 sequences are MNHEY and SVGAGI. The CDR3 region has the DNA TGTGCCAGCAGTTACTCCGTAGCCTCTGGGGAGACCCAGTACTTC. Encoded protein: CASSYSVASGETQYF.

This rearrangement joins TRBV27 to TRBJ1-2, with a weak D call TRBD1 (5 bases). This CDR3 spans 14 amino acids. V was pared by 3 bases and J by 4 bases, with 12 bases between. Germline loops: CDR1 MNHEY, CDR2 SMNVEV (reference sequence). CDR3 loop: CASSFQGGSYGYTF. CDR3 DNA sequence: TGTGCCAGCAGTTTCCAGGGAGGGTCCTATGGCTACACCTTC.

J is TRBJ1-2 and V is TRBV10-3; TRBD1 matches at 8 bases. Trimming removed 5 bases from V and 0 bases from J; junction bases left unmatched: 5. Germline V gene data show CDR1 as ENHRY and CDR2 as SYGVKD. The CDR3 loop spans 15 amino acids. The CDR3, as DNA: TGTGCCATCAGTTCACAGGACAGGGCTAACTATGGCTACACCTTC. This translates into CAISSQDRANYGYTF.

This rearrangement joins TRBV9 to TRBJ2-3; 10 bases line up with TRBD2. The CDR3 spans 18 residues. CDR1 and CDR2 (germline): SGDLS, YYNGEE. The J segment lost 1 base and the V segment lost 4 bases, leaving 12 bases of the junction unmatched. The CDR3 here is CASSSPGTSDSRTDTQYF. The CDR3 DNA reads as TGTGCCAGCAGCTCACCCGGGACTAGCGACTCTCGCACAGATACGCAGTATTTT.

The chain employs TRBV7-9 and TRBJ1-2; D remains ambiguous. Germline V gene data show CDR1 as SEHNR and CDR2 as FQNEAQ (reference sequence). V gave up 5 bases and J gave up 1 base, with 8 bases separating them. The CDR3 runs 13 residues. The CDR3 protein is CASSPDFNYGYTF. The DNA for the CDR3 is TGTGCCAGCAGCCCTGACTTTAACTATGGCTACACCTTC.

This clone appeared a single time. The chain joins TRBV7-9 to TRBJ1-1; 9 bases match TRBD1. The V gene's germline CDR1 is SEHNR and CDR2 FQNEAQ (reference sequence). This CDR3 is built from 15 residues. Trimming cost V 2 bases and J 4 bases; bases outside gene matches: 5. The CDR3 region is CASSLMGQGRTEAFF. As DNA, the CDR3 is TGTGCCAGCAGCTTAATGGGACAGGGACGCACTGAAGCTTTCTTT.

This chain uses TRBV2 with TRBJ2-5; 8 bases are a match to TRBD2. There are 12 residues in the CDR3. Germline V gives CDR1 SNHLY, CDR2 FYNNEI. The junction had 0 bases not matched to a gene; V was cut back by 4 bases and J by 5 bases. The CDR3 coding sequence is TGTGCCAGCAGTGGACTAGCGGAGACCCAGTACTTC. Residues: CASSGLAETQYF. Variable domain in full (rest from reference TRBV2 and TRBJ2-5): EPEVTQTPSHQVTQMGQEVILRCVPISNHLYFYWYRQILGQKVEFLVSFYNNEISEKSEIFDDQFSVERPDGSNFTLKIRSTKLEDSAMYFCASSGLAETQYFGPGTRLLVL.

This chain connects TRBV27 to TRBJ2-3; TRBD2 matches 15 bases. The CDR3 is 16 residues long. J was trimmed by 8 bases and V by 4 bases; bases with no gene match: 7. In germline, CDR1 is MNHEY, CDR2 SMNVEV (reference sequence). The CDR3 DNA follows: TGTGCCAGCAGTTCTCGGACTAGCGGGGGGGCGGGTACGCAGTATTTT. Protein product: CASSSRTSGGAGTQYF.

The chain combines TRBV4-2 with TRBJ2-1; tentatively, D is TRBD2 (5 bases). CDR3 length: 18 amino acids. Germline V gene sequence: CDR1 LGHNA, CDR2 YNFKEQ. V was trimmed by 1 base and J by 0 bases, leaving 16 bases between them. The CDR3 DNA reads TGTGCCAGCAGCCAAGGGTCGGGGAGTGGGAGCTCCTACAATGAGCAGTTCTTC. Its translation: CASSQGSGSGSSYNEQFF.

The chain joins TRBV7-9 to TRBJ2-1; TRBD2 matches at 16 bases. The CDR3 totals 18 residues. The junction had 6 bases not matched to a gene; V was cut back by 3 bases and J by 4 bases. Germline V gene sequence: CDR1 SEHNR, CDR2 FQNEAQ (reference sequence). The CDR3 spells CASSFGTSGGVRYNEQFF. The CDR3 nucleotides are TGTGCCAGCAGCTTTGGGACTAGCGGGGGGGTTCGGTACAATGAGCAGTTCTTC.

The table lists this clone with many counts. This rearrangement joins TRBV11-1 to TRBJ2-7; unclear D gene. The germline V gene encodes CDR1 SGHAT and CDR2 FQDESV (reference sequence). V lost 1 base, J lost 3 bases, and 7 bases lay in between. The CDR3 length is 13 residues. The CDR3 spells CASSLEQNYEQYF. The CDR3, as DNA: TGTGCCAGCAGCTTAGAACAGAACTACGAGCAGTACTTC. The full variable domain, with the rest looked up from reference TRBV11-1 and TRBJ2-7, is EAEVAQSPRYKITEKSQAVAFWCDPISGHATLYWYRQILGQGPELLVQFQDESVVDDSQLPKDRFSAERLKGVDSTLKIQPAELGDSAMYLCASSLEQNYEQYFGPGTRLTVT.

The chain recombines TRBV6-2 or TRBV6-3 with TRBJ2-1; 12 nucleotides align to TRBD1. Trimming removed 4 bases from V and 7 bases from J; junction bases left unmatched: 14. Germline V gene lookup returns CDR1 MNHEY and CDR2 SVGEGT. This CDR3 is 18 amino acids long. The CDR3 protein is CASSSTPGQGALLNEQFF. The DNA of the CDR3 is TGTGCCAGCAGTTCGACTCCGGGACAGGGGGCGCTTCTAAATGAGCAGTTCTTC.

The chain employs TRBV19 and TRBJ2-1, with 10 bases aligning to TRBD2. J gave up 1 base and V 10 bases, and 1 base lay outside the gene matches. The CDR3 spans 13 residues. Germline V CDR1 and CDR2: LNHDA, SQIVND (reference sequence). The CDR3 region has the DNA TGTGCCATTAGCGGGGGGTCCTACAATGAGCAGTTCTTC. It is translated as CAISGGSYNEQFF.

V and J are TRBV29-1 and TRBJ1-1; the D gene is possibly TRBD1 (6 bases). CDR3 size: 12 residues. CDR1 and CDR2 from the germline V gene are SQVTM and ANQGSEA. Trimming cost V 2 bases and J 5 bases, with 9 bases left between them. CDR3 sequence reads: CSVERGGTEAFF. CDR3 nucleotide sequence: TGCAGCGTTGAAAGGGGGGGGACTGAAGCTTTCTTT.

The CDR3 nucleotides are TGCGCCAGCAGCTTGGCCCGGGTTGGTGCAGATACGCAGTATTTT. It specifies CASSLARVGADTQYF. The chain carries TRBV5-1 and TRBJ2-3; D uncertain. The CDR3 runs to 15 residues. Germline V gives CDR1 SGHRS, CDR2 YFSETQ. Trimming shortened V by 0 bases and J by 4 bases, and 12 bases separated the two germline ends.

The chain links TRBV5-1 to TRBJ2-7; D possibly corresponds to TRBD1 (6 bases). CDR3 length: 15 residues. V lost 4 bases to trimming and J lost 8 bases, with 22 bases between them. CDR1 and CDR2 (germline): SGHRS, YFSETQ. The CDR3 DNA reads as TGCGCCAGCAGCCCTACAGGGACCGGGTCGGTTAAGCAGTACTTC. The encoded protein is CASSPTGTGSVKQYF.

The CDR3 nucleotides read TGCGCCAGCAGCCAAACCGGACAGATTAATGAAAAACTGTTTTTT. It encodes CASSQTGQINEKLFF. The chain links TRBV4-1 to TRBJ1-4, with D possibly TRBD1 on 6 matching bases. Germline loops: CDR1 MGHRA, CDR2 YSYEKL. This CDR3 has 15 residues. Trimming took off 2 bases at V and 4 bases at J, with 11 bases between the two ends.

The chain links TRBV6-6 to TRBJ1-4, with unresolved D. In germline, CDR1 is MNHNY, CDR2 SVGAGI (reference sequence). CDR3 length: 13 residues. V shed 10 bases and J shed 5 bases, with 14 bases lying between them. The CDR3: CATSDGVNEKLFF. DNA of the CDR3: TGTGCCACCTCCGACGGAGTAAATGAAAAACTGTTTTTT.

V is TRBV10-3 and J is TRBJ2-3; 11 bases align to TRBD2. Trimming cost V 11 bases and J 6 bases; bases outside gene matches: 13. This CDR3 spans 15 amino acids. Germline CDR1 reads ENHRY; CDR2 reads SYGVKD. The CDR3 nucleotides read TGTGCCGCTACTAGCGGGGGACCTGGGGAGGATACGCAGTATTTT. It codes for CAATSGGPGEDTQYF.

The chain uses TRBV29-1 and TRBJ1-5; the D gene is possibly TRBD1 (5 bases). Trimming cost V 6 bases and J 1 base, with 10 bases left between them. This CDR3 contains 13 residues. CDR1 and CDR2 (germline): SQVTM, ANQGSEA. The CDR3 sequence: CSVRQGSNQPQHF. The CDR3, as DNA: TGCAGCGTAAGGCAGGGCAGCAATCAGCCCCAGCATTTT.

Written as DNA, the CDR3 is TGTGCCAGCAGCTGGGGGACAGGGGCTAATGAAAAACTGTTTTTT. The encoded protein is CASSWGTGANEKLFF. The chain carries TRBV5-6 and TRBJ1-4, with TRBD1 matching over 10 bases. Germline loops: CDR1 SGHDT, CDR2 YYEEEE. This CDR3 is built from 15 residues. With 3 bases clipped from V and 3 bases from J, the junction kept 2 bases outside the gene matches.

J is TRBJ2-2 and V is TRBV7-2, with a possible D match to TRBD1 (6 bases). Germline V gene sequence: CDR1 SGHTA, CDR2 FQGNSA. The CDR3 is 15 residues long. Trimming removed 2 bases from V and 2 bases from J, with 9 bases in between. In DNA form, the CDR3 reads TGTGCCAGCAGCTTAAACAGGGCTAACACCGGGGAGCTGTTTTTT. Protein sequence: CASSLNRANTGELFF.

The chain uses TRBV4-3 and TRBJ2-3, with D uncertain. CDR1 and CDR2 (germline): LGHNA, YSLEER. Between the trimmed V and J ends, which lost 4 bases and 0 bases, there was a span of 14 bases. The CDR3 has 16 amino acids. CDR3 region: CASSPVGSPSTDTQYF. CDR3 nucleotide sequence: TGCGCCAGCAGCCCCGTTGGCTCTCCTAGCACAGATACGCAGTATTTT.